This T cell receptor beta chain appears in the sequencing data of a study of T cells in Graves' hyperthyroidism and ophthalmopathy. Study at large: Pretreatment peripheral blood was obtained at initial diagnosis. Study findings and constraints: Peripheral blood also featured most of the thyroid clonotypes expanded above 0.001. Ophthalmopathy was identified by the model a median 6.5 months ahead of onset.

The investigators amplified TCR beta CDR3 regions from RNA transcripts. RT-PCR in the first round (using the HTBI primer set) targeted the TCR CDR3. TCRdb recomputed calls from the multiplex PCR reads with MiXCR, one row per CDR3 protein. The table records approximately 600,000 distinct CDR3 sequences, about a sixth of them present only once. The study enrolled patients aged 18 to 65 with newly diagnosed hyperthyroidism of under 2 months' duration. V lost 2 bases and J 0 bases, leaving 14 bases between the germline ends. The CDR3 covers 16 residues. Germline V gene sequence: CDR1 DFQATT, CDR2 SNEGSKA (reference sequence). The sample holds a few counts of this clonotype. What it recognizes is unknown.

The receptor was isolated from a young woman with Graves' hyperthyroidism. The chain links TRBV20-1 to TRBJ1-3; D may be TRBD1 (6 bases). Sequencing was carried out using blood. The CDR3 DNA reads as TGCAGTGCTAGATTTAGGGGGTCCAACTCTGGAAACACCATATATTTT. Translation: CSARFRGSNSGNTIYF.